Listed here are 12 T cell receptor beta chains from one sample, sequenced in a study of T cell responses to AZD1222 COVID-19 vaccine. TCRdb keeps only in-frame clones here, not all; method: immunoSEQ multiplex PCR. The sample has about 100,000 clones, 70% to 90% seen once. The specimen was peripheral blood, collected 28 days after the second AZD1222 dose. The source is an adult who received the AZD1222 COVID-19 vaccine.

This clone showed up just a few times. This CDR3 is also generated by other DNA sequences in the sample. The rearrangement uses TRBV6-2 or TRBV6-3 and TRBJ1-5; D is possibly TRBD1 (5 bases). The CDR3 covers 15 residues. In germline, CDR1 is MNHEY, CDR2 SVGEGT. V shed 0 bases and J shed 1 base, with 7 bases lying between them. CDR3: CASSYSRGSNQPQHF. Written as DNA, the CDR3 is TGTGCCAGCAGTTACTCGAGGGGAAGCAATCAGCCCCAGCATTTT.

The CDR3 sequence: CASKPPLWGRNDYGYTF. The DNA of the CDR3 is TGTGCCAGCAAACCCCCGCTGTGGGGGCGGAACGACTATGGCTACACCTTC. This chain links TRBV6-9 with TRBJ1-2; D is perhaps TRBD1 (6 bases). Trimming removed 7 bases from V and 3 bases from J, with 24 bases in between. This CDR3 contains 17 residues. Looked up from germline, CDR1 is MNHGY and CDR2 is SVAAGI.

This sequence joins TRBV3-1 (or the pseudogene TRBV3-2) and TRBJ1-2; 7 bases are shared with TRBD1. The junction had 3 bases not matched to a gene; V was cut back by 5 bases and J by 3 bases. This CDR3 region has 13 residues. Germline V gives CDR1 LGHDT, CDR2 YNNKEL (reference sequence). The CDR3 DNA reads as TGTGCCAGCAGCTTCCAGGGGGACTATGGCTACACCTTC. Amino acid sequence: CASSFQGDYGYTF.

This clone occurred once. This chain links TRBV5-1 with TRBJ1-1; possible D gene TRBD1, 6 bases. CDR1 and CDR2 (germline): SGHRS, YFSETQ. This CDR3 is built from 12 residues. V gave up 2 bases and J gave up 8 bases, with 10 bases separating them. The DNA of the CDR3 is TGCGCCAGCAGCTTATCGGACAGAGAAGCTTTCTTT. This translates into CASSLSDREAFF.

This sequence joins TRBV3-1 (or the pseudogene TRBV3-2) and TRBJ2-1; D could derive from TRBD1 or TRBD2 (5 bases each). Germline V CDR1 and CDR2: LGHDT, YNNKEL (reference sequence). CDR3 length: 12 amino acids. Trimming cost V 1 base and J 8 bases, with 6 bases left between them. The CDR3, as DNA: TGTGCCAGCAGCCAAGTGGGGGATGAGCAGTTCTTC. Translation gives CASSQVGDEQFF.

This clone was picked up one time. For the CDR3, the DNA is TGTGCCAGCAGTTACGGGGCAGGGAACACTGAAGCTTTCTTT. Residues: CASSYGAGNTEAFF. V gene TRBV6-2 or TRBV6-3 combines with J gene TRBJ1-1; maybe TRBD1 (5 bases). V was trimmed by 2 bases and J by 1 base, leaving 8 bases between them. CDR1 is MNHEY, CDR2 SVGEGT, per germline. This CDR3 has 14 amino acids.

The chain is built from TRBV10-2 and TRBJ1-1; the match to TRBD1 covers 7 bases. Germline trimming cut 6 bases from V and 8 bases from J; bases unmatched to any gene: 6. Germline assignment: CDR1 WSHSY and CDR2 SAAADI. This CDR3 contains 12 residues. For the CDR3, the DNA is TGCGCCAGCAGCTTGGGCAGGGGGGAAGCTTTCTTT. Amino acid sequence: CASSLGRGEAFF.

The CDR3 nucleotides are TGTGCCACCAGCAGGGATACTAGCTCTGGAAACACCATATATTTT. It yields the protein CATSRDTSSGNTIYF. This chain links TRBV15 with TRBJ1-3, with unresolved D. V shed 3 bases and J shed 0 bases, with 9 bases lying between them. This CDR3 has 15 residues. The V gene's germline CDR1 is LNHNV and CDR2 YYDKDF (reference sequence).

The genes are TRBV6-6 and TRBJ1-3; D not certain. The CDR3 has 12 residues. Trimming cost V 4 bases and J 7 bases, with 8 bases left between them. The germline V gene encodes CDR1 MNHNY and CDR2 SVGAGI (reference sequence). The CDR3 region has the DNA TGTGCCAGCAGTTGGAGGGCCAACACCATATATTTT. Amino acids: CASSWRANTIYF.

This sequence joins TRBV7-6 and TRBJ1-2, with a weak D call TRBD1 (6 bases). The CDR3 spans 14 residues. With 5 bases removed from V and 5 bases from J, the gap between germline ends came to 15 bases. CDR1 SGHVS and CDR2 FNYEAQ come from the germline V gene. The CDR3 loop is CASSPLGATYGYTF. The DNA of the CDR3 is TGTGCCAGCAGCCCATTGGGGGCGACATATGGCTACACCTTC.

V is TRBV30 and J is TRBJ2-3; D call uncertain. Trimming stripped 4 bases from V and 4 bases from J, with 15 bases between. Germline CDR1 reads GTSNPN; CDR2 reads SVGIG (reference sequence). The CDR3 has 14 residues. CDR3 coding DNA: TGTGCCTGGACGTCAGGTGTAGGGCCAGATACGCAGTATTTT. This translates into CAWTSGVGPDTQYF.

This chain connects TRBV2 to TRBJ1-1, with TRBD1 as a possible D gene (5 bases). Trimming left V 4 bases short and J 5 bases short, with 11 bases between. Germline V CDR1 and CDR2: SNHLY, FYNNEI. The CDR3 consists of 13 residues. The CDR3 is CASSGTTGTEAFF. The CDR3, as DNA: TGTGCCAGCAGTGGGACAACCGGGACTGAAGCTTTCTTT.